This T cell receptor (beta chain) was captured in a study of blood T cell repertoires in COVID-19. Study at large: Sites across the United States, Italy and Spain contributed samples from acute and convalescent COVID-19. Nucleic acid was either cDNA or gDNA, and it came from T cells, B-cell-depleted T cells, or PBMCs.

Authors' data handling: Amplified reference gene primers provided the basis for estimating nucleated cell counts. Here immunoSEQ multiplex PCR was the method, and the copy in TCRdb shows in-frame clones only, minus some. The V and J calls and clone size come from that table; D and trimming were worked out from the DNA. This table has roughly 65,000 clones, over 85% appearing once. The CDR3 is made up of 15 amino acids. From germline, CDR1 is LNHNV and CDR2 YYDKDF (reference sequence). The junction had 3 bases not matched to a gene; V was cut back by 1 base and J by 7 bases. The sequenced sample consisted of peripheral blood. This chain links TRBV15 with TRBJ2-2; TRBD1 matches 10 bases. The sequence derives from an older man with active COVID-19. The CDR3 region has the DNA TGTGCCACCAGCAGAGGCGGACAGGGGGGCGGGGAGCTGTTTTTT. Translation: CATSRGGQGGGELFF.